This T cell receptor (beta chain) is from a study of low-dose radiotherapy and immunotherapy resistance in tumors. cDNA synthesis used a TRAV/TRBV-specific primer set for both chains. PCR amplification of the TCRs was performed with Phusion for approximately 20 PCR cycles, and it relied on a constant-region primer together with a V-primer adapter. TCRdb redid the calling of the reads with MiXCR, one entry per CDR3 protein. The table lists about 18,000 distinct CDR3 sequences, 70% of them singletons. The CDR3 has 14 amino acids. Germline V lookup: CDR1 SQVTM, CDR2 ANQGSEA. Trimming pared 0 bases from V and 1 base from J, leaving 9 bases between.

This receptor was obtained from a human donor with advanced metastatic prostate, ovarian, gallbladder or colorectal cancer (not recorded which). This table probably holds off-target reads from a library built for another chain. The chain uses TRBV29-1 and TRBJ1-1; D gene ambiguous. The CDR3 DNA reads as TGCAGCGTTGAAGATGAACGGAAGAACACTGAAGCTTTCTTT. Translation: CSVEDERKNTEAFF.